This is a list of T cell receptor beta chains from one sample in a study of persistence of HIV-infected CD4 T cells. TCRdb keeps only in-frame clones here, not all; method: immunoSEQ multiplex PCR. This sample has under 40,000 clones; around 80% occur once, and the top ten carry approximately 6.5%. Antigens for these TCRs are unknown. Material: CD4+ T cells sorted from PBMCs after roughly 18-hour stimulation, obtained from a patient who received antiretroviral therapy. The receptors come from an adult woman with HIV who was CMV-seropositive. Both conserved end residues are part of each CDR3. D genes are given only for firm matches. Only some rows state a clone size, as once, few, many or a class for expanded clones.

CDR3 protein: CAWRDTWLGGAENTEAFF; CDR3 DNA: TGTGCCTGGAGAGACACCTGGTTGGGGGGGGCGGAGAACACTGAAGCTTTCTTT; clone size: .; J gene: TRBJ1-1; D gene: .; V gene: TRBV30
CDR3 protein: CASSLGGGGRNNQPQHF; CDR3 DNA: TGTGCCAGCAGTTTAGGAGGTGGAGGCAGGAACAATCAGCCCCAGCATTTT; clone size: once; J gene: TRBJ1-5; D gene: .; V gene: TRBV28
CDR3 protein: CASSQATGQETQYF; CDR3 DNA: TGTGCCAGCAGCCAAGCGACAGGGCAAGAGACCCAGTACTTC; clone size: .; J gene: TRBJ2-5; D gene: TRBD1; V gene: TRBV3-1/TRBV3-2
CDR3 protein: CAIKEQYTGELFF; CDR3 DNA: TGTGCCATCAAAGAACAGTACACCGGGGAGCTGTTTTTT; clone size: .; J gene: TRBJ2-2; D gene: .; V gene: TRBV10-3
CDR3 protein: CASSQTPGLRERDTQYF; CDR3 DNA: TGCGCCAGCAGCCAAACACCGGGACTACGAGAGAGGGATACGCAGTATTTT; clone size: .; J gene: TRBJ2-3; D gene: TRBD2; V gene: TRBV4-3
CDR3 protein: CASSLQADSNQPQHF; CDR3 DNA: TGTGCCAGCAGCCTCCAGGCCGATAGCAATCAGCCCCAGCATTTT; clone size: .; J gene: TRBJ1-5; D gene: .; V gene: TRBV7-9
CDR3 protein: CASSGIDSGNIQYF; CDR3 DNA: TGTGCCAGCAGCGGCATTGACAGTGGTAACATTCAGTACTTC; clone size: .; J gene: TRBJ2-4; D gene: .; V gene: TRBV5-4
CDR3 protein: CASSGTGGFGETQYF; CDR3 DNA: TGCGCCAGCAGCGGCACAGGGGGATTCGGTGAGACCCAGTACTTC; clone size: .; J gene: TRBJ2-5; D gene: TRBD1; V gene: TRBV5-1
CDR3 protein: CASSPSVGPNSPLHF; CDR3 DNA: TGTGCCAGCAGCCCTTCCGTCGGCCCAAATTCACCCCTCCACTTT; clone size: few; J gene: TRBJ1-6; D gene: .; V gene: TRBV9
CDR3 protein: CAWSVGQGGNEKLFF; CDR3 DNA: TGTGCCTGGAGTGTGGGACAGGGCGGTAATGAAAAACTGTTTTTT; clone size: .; J gene: TRBJ1-4; D gene: TRBD1; V gene: TRBV30
CDR3 protein: CASSMGPEETQYF; CDR3 DNA: TGTGCCAGCAGTATGGGACCGGAAGAGACCCAGTACTTC; clone size: .; J gene: TRBJ2-5; D gene: .; V gene: TRBV6-5
CDR3 protein: CASSFSPRVGPQHF; CDR3 DNA: TGTGCCAGCAGCTTTTCCCCCCGGGTTGGGCCCCAGCATTTT; clone size: .; J gene: TRBJ1-5; D gene: .; V gene: TRBV7-2
CDR3 protein: CASLGGAENTEAFF; CDR3 DNA: TGTGCCAGCCTCGGGGGGGCGGAGAACACTGAAGCTTTCTTT; clone size: .; J gene: TRBJ1-1; D gene: .; V gene: TRBV28
CDR3 protein: CASIQGLNQPQHF; CDR3 DNA: TGTGCCAGCATACAGGGTCTTAATCAGCCCCAGCATTTT; clone size: .; J gene: TRBJ1-5; D gene: .; V gene: TRBV6-5
CDR3 protein: CASSLTDTDTQYF; CDR3 DNA: TGTGCCAGCAGTTTAACGGACACAGATACGCAGTATTTT; clone size: .; J gene: TRBJ2-3; D gene: .; V gene: TRBV28
CDR3 protein: CASSPRTGALGEQYF; CDR3 DNA: TGTGCCAGCAGCCCCAGGACAGGAGCTTTAGGCGAGCAGTACTTC; clone size: .; J gene: TRBJ2-7; D gene: TRBD1; V gene: TRBV6-5
CDR3 protein: CASSSRRTGTMNTEAFF; CDR3 DNA: TGTGCCAGCAGCTCGCGCCGGACGGGGACCATGAACACTGAAGCTTTCTTT; clone size: .; J gene: TRBJ1-1; D gene: .; V gene: TRBV5-8